This entry lists 8 T cell receptor beta chains sequenced from one sample in a study of spatial heterogeneity in lung cancer (dated by TCRdb to about 2019). The intended sense of this specimen's time point label: sample taken at primary tumor resection. The library was made by 5' RACE. The run used a NextSeq 500. Using fastp at Q25 and MiXCR, TCRdb reprocessed the public reads and kept productive beta chains. A single entry per CDR3 protein holds the most common genes and DNA from its merged rows. The sample data list 40,000 to 45,000 distinct CDR3 sequences, and roughly 13% of these were observed just once. Approximately 60% of the sample goes to the ten largest clones. This specimen consisted of PBMCs, obtained at surgery. The receptors here all came from a male donor with early-stage non-small cell lung cancer.

J is TRBJ2-5 and V is TRBV20-1; perhaps TRBD2 as D (7 bases). This CDR3 is 13 amino acids long. Trimming took off 3 bases at V and 2 bases at J, with 10 bases between the two ends. CDR1 and CDR2 (germline): DFQATT, SNEGSKA (reference sequence). CDR3 sequence reads: CSASRGAQETQYF. CDR3 nucleotide sequence: TGCAGTGCTAGTCGGGGGGCTCAAGAGACCCAGTACTTC.

Regarding this clonotype: Germline is not matched at one junction end, which may reflect a read error. The CDR3 DNA sequence: TGTGCCAGCAGCTTCGGGACACCTAGCACAGATATGCAGTATTTT. This sequence encodes CASSFGTPSTDMQYF. This sequence joins TRBV6-5 and TRBJ2-3, with a possible D match to TRBD1 (6 bases). The CDR3 is 15 residues long. CDR1 and CDR2 (germline): MNHEY, SVGAGI.

This clonotype has a count of ten or more. The gene calls are TRBV11-2 and TRBJ1-2; D gene unclear. V lost 4 bases to trimming and J lost 8 bases, with 11 bases between them. Germline V lookup: CDR1 SGHAT, CDR2 FQNNGV. The CDR3 has 12 residues. CDR3 sequence (DNA): TGTGCCAGCAGCTCGGCCGAAGGGGGCTACACCTTC. Amino acid sequence: CASSSAEGGYTF.

The sample holds a few counts of this clonotype. The V and J genes are TRBV10-3 and TRBJ2-7, with unresolved D. Per germline, CDR1 ENHRY and CDR2 SYGVKD. The CDR3 consists of 14 residues. Trimming cost V 2 bases and J 2 bases, with 10 bases left between them. The CDR3 nucleotides are TGTGCCATCAGTGAGGGAGATTTGGCCTACGAGCAGTACTTC. Translated: CAISEGDLAYEQYF.

At least ten counts were recorded for this clonotype. The junction departs from germline at one end; a sequencing error may be responsible. The CDR3 nucleotides read TGTGCCAGCAGTTCCTCGGGCAGGGTGAGCATTCAGCCCCAGCATTTT. It specifies CASSSSGRVSIQPQHF. The gene calls are TRBV28 and TRBJ1-5, with D possibly being TRBD1 (5 bases). CDR3 size: 16 residues. Germline CDR1 reads MDHEN; CDR2 reads SYDVKM. Filled out from reference TRBV28 and TRBJ1-5, the complete variable domain reads DVKVTQSSRYLVKRTGEKVFLECVQDMDHENMFWYRQDPGLGLRLIYFSYDVKMKEKGDIPEGYSVSREKKERFSLILESASTNQTSMYLCASSSSGRVSIQPQHFGDGTRLSIL.

The chain joins TRBV7-9 to TRBJ1-6, with D tentatively TRBD1 (6 bases). CDR1 SEHNR and CDR2 FQNEAQ come from the germline V gene (reference sequence). V lost 5 bases and J 9 bases, leaving 14 bases between the germline ends. The CDR3 has 14 residues. CDR3: CASSRTVEGSPLHF. The CDR3 nucleotides read TGTGCCAGCAGCCGGACAGTGGAAGGTTCACCCCTCCACTTT. Based on the CDR3 plus reference TRBV7-9 and TRBJ1-6, the full variable domain is DTGVSQNPRHKITKRGQNVTFRCDPISEHNRLYWYRQTLGQGPEFLTYFQNEAQLEKSRLLSDRFSAERPKGSFSTLEIQRTEQGDSAMYLCASSRTVEGSPLHFGNGTRLTVT.

The table lists this clonotype with a few counts. The chain is built from TRBV24-1 and TRBJ1-2, with 12 bases identical to TRBD1. From germline, CDR1 is KGHDR and CDR2 SFDVKD. CDR3 length: 16 residues. The ends lost 3 bases at V and 6 bases at J; junction bases unmatched: 7. The CDR3 DNA sequence: TGTGCCACCAGTGATGCTCCGGGACAGGGGGCGAATGGCTACACCTTC. Its protein product is CATSDAPGQGANGYTF.

V is TRBV9 and J is TRBJ2-3, with TRBD2 matching over 10 bases. Trimming at V came to 2 bases and at J to 4 bases, leaving 4 bases not matched to a gene. The germline CDR1 and CDR2 sequences are SGDLS and YYNGEE. The CDR3 contains 15 residues. The CDR3: CASSVLSGGADTQYF. CDR3 nucleotides: TGTGCCAGCAGCGTTCTAAGCGGGGGGGCAGATACGCAGTATTTT.